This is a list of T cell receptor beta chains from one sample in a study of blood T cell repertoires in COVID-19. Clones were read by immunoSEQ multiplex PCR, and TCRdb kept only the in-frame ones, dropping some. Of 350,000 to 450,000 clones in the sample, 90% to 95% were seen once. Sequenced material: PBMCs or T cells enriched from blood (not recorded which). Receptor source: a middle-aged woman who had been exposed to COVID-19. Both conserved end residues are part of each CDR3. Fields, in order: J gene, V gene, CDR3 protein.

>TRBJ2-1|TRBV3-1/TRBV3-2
CASSRQAGVTYNEQFF
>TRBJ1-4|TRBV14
CASSQAGSRKLFF
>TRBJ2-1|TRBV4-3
CASSQDNTGGYNEQFF
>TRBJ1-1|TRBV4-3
CASSSTGGTEAFF
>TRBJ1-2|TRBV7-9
CASSLGQDAGYTF
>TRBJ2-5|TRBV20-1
CSASYPGLAETQYF
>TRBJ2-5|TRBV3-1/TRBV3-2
CASSQVFQGLTTQYF
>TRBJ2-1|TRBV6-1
CASSGEGQGSLYNEQFF
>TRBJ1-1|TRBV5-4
CASSLNRGIRNTEAFF
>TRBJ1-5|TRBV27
CASSPRQGISNQPQHF
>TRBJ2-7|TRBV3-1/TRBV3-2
CASSQGRLAGHEQYF
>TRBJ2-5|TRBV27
CASSLAGPKETQYF
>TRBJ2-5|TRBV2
CASRETSVQETQYF
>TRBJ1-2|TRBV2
CASRLQGANYGYTF
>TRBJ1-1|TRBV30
CAWSVPTHTEAFF
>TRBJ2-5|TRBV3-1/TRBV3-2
CASSQGLGGQETQYF
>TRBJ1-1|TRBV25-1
CASRGPRQASGLSEAFF
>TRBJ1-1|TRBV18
CASSPMGTGGENTEAFF
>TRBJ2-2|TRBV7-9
CASSLVGALKTGELFF
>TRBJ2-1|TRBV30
CAWSAGTGYNEQFF
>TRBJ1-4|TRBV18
CASSPNRGMNEKLFF
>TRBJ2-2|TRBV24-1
CATSDVASDTGELFF
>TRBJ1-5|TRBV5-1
CASSLEGPHSNQPQHF
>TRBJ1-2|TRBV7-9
CASSLDSFGYGYTF
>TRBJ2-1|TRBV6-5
CASSYMAGPYNEQFF
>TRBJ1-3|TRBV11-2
CASSLPGTGNRGNTIYF
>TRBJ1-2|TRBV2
CASSEIGQGNYGYTF
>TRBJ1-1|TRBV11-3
CASSPGGLGVNTEAFF
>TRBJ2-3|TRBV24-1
CATSDPGSDTQYF
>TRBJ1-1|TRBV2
CAYSRGVNTEAFF
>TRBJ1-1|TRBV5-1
CASSRQGQGNTEAFF
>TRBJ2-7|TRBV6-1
CASSEPGLAATYEQYF
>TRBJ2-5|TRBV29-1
CSVWGQFGGEETQYF
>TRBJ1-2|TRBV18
CASSPSKDLERGYTF
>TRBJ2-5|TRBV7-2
CASSFDSVETQYF
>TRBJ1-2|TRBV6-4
CARVLMYGGYTF
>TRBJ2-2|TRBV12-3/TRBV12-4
CASSRGGGELFF
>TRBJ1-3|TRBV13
CASMGQGVDTIYF
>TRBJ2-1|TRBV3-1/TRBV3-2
CASSQGGRAHYNEQFF
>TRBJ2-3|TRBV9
CASSEGVDTQYF
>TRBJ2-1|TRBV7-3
CASSALAGVSNEQFF
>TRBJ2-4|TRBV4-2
CASSHTGGGKNIQYF
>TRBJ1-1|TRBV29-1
CSVVSGGDTEAFF
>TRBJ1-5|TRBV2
CASRAREESQPQHF
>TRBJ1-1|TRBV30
CAWSLGGRNTEAFF
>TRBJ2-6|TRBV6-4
CASRPDSSGANVLTF
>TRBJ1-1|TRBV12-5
CASVLTVNTEAFF
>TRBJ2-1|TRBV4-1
CASSVPGTTLYEQFF
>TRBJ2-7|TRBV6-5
CASSYKQGGHEQYF
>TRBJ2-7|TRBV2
CASSFLQGNAYEQYF
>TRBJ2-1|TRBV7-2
CASSPGLEYNEQFF
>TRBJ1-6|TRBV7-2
CASTADRAYNSPLHF
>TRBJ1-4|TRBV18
CASSPRGTGVEKLFF
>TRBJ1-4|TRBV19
CASSPDRDIGKLFF
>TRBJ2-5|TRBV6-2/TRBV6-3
CASSRAGTGIRETQYF